The rows below give T cell receptor beta chains drawn from one sample of a study of blood T cell repertoires in COVID-19. Libraries were prepared by immunoSEQ multiplex PCR; TCRdb keeps only in-frame clonotypes and omits some of them. Of some 120,000 clones in the sample, 75% to 90% were seen once. What was sequenced was peripheral blood. These receptors were obtained from a man in his 70s with acute or convalescent COVID-19. Both conserved end residues are part of each CDR3. The D gene is left open where the match is weak. Expanded clones get a size class; other rows say once, few or many, or leave the size out.

>NA|TRBD1|TRBV5-4|18|TRBJ2-2
TGTGCCAGCAGCTTGGGTGGCAGGGGGACCGTGGACACCGGGGAGCTGTTTTTT
CASSLGGRGTVDTGELFF
>once|TRBD1|TRBV7-9|13|TRBJ1-2
TGTGCCAGCAGCCTCCGGGACAGTAATGGCTACACCTTC
CASSLRDSNGYTF
>NA|TRBD1|TRBV5-1|13|TRBJ1-1
TGCGCCAGCAGTTCACAGGGGGCGACTGAAGCTTTCTTT
CASSSQGATEAFF
>NA|TRBD2|TRBV7-9|14|TRBJ2-7
TGTGCCAGCAGCCGGGGACTAGCATCGTACGAGCAGTACTTC
CASSRGLASYEQYF
>NA|TRBD1|TRBV19|14|TRBJ1-1
TGTGCCAGTAGAACCCGGACAGGGGGCACTGAAGCTTTCTTT
CASRTRTGGTEAFF
>NA|TRBD1|TRBV14|17|TRBJ2-7
TGTGCCAGCAGCCAAGAGAACCGGGACAGGGGGTCCTACGAGCAGTACTTC
CASSQENRDRGSYEQYF
>NA|TRBD1|TRBV10-1|17|TRBJ1-6
TGCGCCAGCAGTGAGCCCAAGACAGGGGGCCGTAATTCACCCCTCCACTTT
CASSEPKTGGRNSPLHF
>NA|TRBD1|TRBV9|19|TRBJ2-7
TGTGCCAGCAGCCAGAGTCCCGGGACAGGGAATGTGGGGGTCTACGAGCAGTACTTC
CASSQSPGTGNVGVYEQYF
>NA|NA|TRBV28|14|TRBJ1-5
TGTGCCAGCAGCAAAGGGGGGGACAATCAGCCCCAGCATTTT
CASSKGGDNQPQHF
>NA|NA|TRBV2|15|TRBJ1-5
TGTGCCAGCAGTGGGGGGGGCAGGGGTGGTCAGCCCCAGCATTTT
CASSGGGRGGQPQHF
>NA|TRBD2|TRBV3-1/TRBV3-2|16|TRBJ2-1
TGTGCCAGCAGCCAAGGAGCGGGGGGGCCCTACAATGAGCAGTTCTTC
CASSQGAGGPYNEQFF
>NA|NA|TRBV20-1|15|TRBJ1-1
TGCAGTGCTAGTCGCTATCAAGGGGCTAAGGATGAAGCTTTCTTT
CSASRYQGAKDEAFF
>NA|NA|TRBV10-3|15|TRBJ1-3
TGTGCCATCAGTGCGGCGGATTACTCTGGAAACACCATATATTTT
CAISAADYSGNTIYF
>NA|TRBD1|TRBV4-1|13|TRBJ2-7
TGCGCCACCTCACCAGGGGGCTCGTACGAGCAGTACTTC
CATSPGGSYEQYF
>NA|TRBD1|TRBV14|15|TRBJ2-5
TGTGCCAGCAGCGAGCGACAGGGGGCGCGGGAGACCCAGTACTTC
CASSERQGARETQYF
>NA|TRBD2|TRBV30|16|TRBJ2-1
TGTGCCTGGAGCCGACGGGAGCGGGGGGTCCTCAATGAGCAGTTCTTC
CAWSRRERGVLNEQFF
>once|NA|TRBV7-3|13|TRBJ2-3
TGTGCCAGCAGCCCAGCGATCAAAGATACGCAGTATTTT
CASSPAIKDTQYF
>NA|TRBD1|TRBV6-5|13|TRBJ1-1
TGTGCCAGCAGCGCTCAGGGGGCGACTGAAGCTTTCTTT
CASSAQGATEAFF
>few|NA|TRBV2|12|TRBJ1-3
TGTGCCAGCAGTGAAGTAGTGCTCGCCATATATTTT
CASSEVVLAIYF
>once|TRBD1|TRBV5-1|14|TRBJ1-1
TGCGCCAGCAGCCAGGGACAGCCGAACACTGAAGCTTTCTTT
CASSQGQPNTEAFF
>NA|TRBD2|TRBV3-1/TRBV3-2|19|TRBJ2-3
TGTGCCAGCAGCTCCCTGGATAGACTAGCGGGCGGGAGCACAGATACGCAGTATTTT
CASSSLDRLAGGSTDTQYF
>NA|NA|TRBV7-9|13|TRBJ1-1
TGTGCCAGCAGCTTAAGTGCGGACACTGAAGCTTTCTTT
CASSLSADTEAFF
>NA|TRBD2|TRBV5-1|18|TRBJ2-2
TGCGCCAGCAGCTTGGTGCCAGCGGGGGGCCTGAACACCGGGGAGCTGTTTTTT
CASSLVPAGGLNTGELFF
>NA|TRBD2|TRBV7-8|16|TRBJ2-1
TGTGCCAGCAGGACTAGCGGGGGGGCTTCCTACAATGAGCAGTTCTTC
CASRTSGGASYNEQFF
>NA|TRBD2|TRBV6-6|18|TRBJ2-6
TGTGCCAGCAGTCTACTCCGACCAGGACTAGCTGGGGCCAACGTCCTGACTTTC
CASSLLRPGLAGANVLTF
>NA|TRBD1|TRBV19|18|TRBJ1-6
TGTGCCAGTAGACCAGGACAGGGGAGAGGCTCCTATAATTCACCCCTCCACTTT
CASRPGQGRGSYNSPLHF
>NA|TRBD1|TRBV29-1|15|TRBJ2-6
TGCAGCGTCGCCACAGGGGGCTCTGGGGCCAACGTCCTGACTTTC
CSVATGGSGANVLTF
>NA|TRBD2|TRBV11-2|19|TRBJ2-3
TGTGCCAGCAGCTTATTAATTGGGGCGGGACTAGCGGGAGGAGATACGCAGTATTTT
CASSLLIGAGLAGGDTQYF
>few|TRBD1|TRBV28|13|TRBJ2-7
TGTGCCAGCAGTCCCGGACAGGGCGGCGAGCAGTACTTC
CASSPGQGGEQYF
>NA|TRBD1|TRBV9|15|TRBJ1-1
TGTGCCAGCAGCGTAGTTCCGGGACAGGGGACTGAAGCTTTCTTT
CASSVVPGQGTEAFF
>NA|NA|TRBV9|14|TRBJ2-6
TGTGCCAGCAGCGTGAGGAGCTGGGCCAACGTCCTGACTTTC
CASSVRSWANVLTF
>NA|TRBD2|TRBV6-1|17|TRBJ2-1
TGTGCCAGCAGTGAGGCCGAACTAGCGGGGGCGCGCAATGAGCAGTTCTTC
CASSEAELAGARNEQFF
>NA|NA|TRBV27|14|TRBJ1-1
TGTGCCAGCAGTTTAAACATACCGAACACTGAAGCTTTCTTT
CASSLNIPNTEAFF
>NA|NA|TRBV4-1|13|TRBJ2-1
TGCGCCAGCAGCCAAGAACTAGAGAGTGAGCAGTTCTTC
CASSQELESEQFF
>NA|TRBD1|TRBV7-2|14|TRBJ1-1
TGTGCCAGCAGCGAGGGGACAGGGAACACTGAAGCTTTCTTT
CASSEGTGNTEAFF
>NA|NA|TRBV7-2|17|TRBJ1-1
TGTGCCAGCAGCTTAAGGTTGACGGCAGGTCAGAACACTGAAGCTTTCTTT
CASSLRLTAGQNTEAFF
>few|TRBD2|TRBV15|14|TRBJ2-1
TGTGCCACCTCTCTAGCGGGAGGGACCAATGAGCAGTTCTTC
CATSLAGGTNEQFF
>NA|NA|TRBV12-5|13|TRBJ1-1
TGTGCTAGTGCCCTACCGGAGCAAACTGAAGCTTTCTTT
CASALPEQTEAFF
>NA|TRBD1|TRBV7-2|14|TRBJ1-3
TGTGCCAGCAGCCCGGGACAGGGATTTAACACCATATATTTT
CASSPGQGFNTIYF
>NA|NA|TRBV2|11|TRBJ2-7
TGTGCCAGCAGACAGAGCTACGAGCAGTACTTC
CASRQSYEQYF
>few|TRBD1|TRBV18|18|TRBJ2-4
TGTGCCAGCTCACCCGTAACGACAGGGGGAGTGTCGGCAAACATTCAGTACTTC
CASSPVTTGGVSANIQYF
>NA|NA|TRBV9|13|TRBJ2-3
TGTGCCAGCAGCCCCCTCGTAGTGGATACGCAGTATTTT
CASSPLVVDTQYF
>NA|NA|TRBV5-1|16|TRBJ2-7
TGCGCCAGCAGCTCGGACGGAGGGCTAAGCTCCTACGAGCAGTACTTC
CASSSDGGLSSYEQYF
>NA|NA|TRBV2|13|TRBJ1-6
TGTGCCAGCGGTAGGGACATTTTTTCACCCCTCCACTTT
CASGRDIFSPLHF
>NA|NA|TRBV12-3/TRBV12-4|12|TRBJ2-2
TGTGCCAGCTGCAGGAACACCGGGGAGCTGTTTTTT
CASCRNTGELFF
>once|NA|TRBV5-1|12|TRBJ1-2
TGCGCCAGCAGCTTGGACAGGGACGGCTACACCTTC
CASSLDRDGYTF
>NA|NA|TRBV28|15|TRBJ1-2
TGTGCCACCAACGATCGGACAGCCCCCTCGGAGGGCTACACCTTC
CATNDRTAPSEGYTF
>NA|NA|TRBV24-1|13|TRBJ2-7
TGTGCCACCAGTGATTTGTCGCGAGACGAGCAGTACTTC
CATSDLSRDEQYF
>NA|NA|TRBV2|13|TRBJ1-1
TGTGCCAGCGACCCTGCAGGAAAGGCTGAAGCTTTCTTT
CASDPAGKAEAFF
>NA|NA|TRBV6-5|15|TRBJ1-6
TGTGCCAGCAGTCAAACAAGGAGCGGAGATTCACCCCTCCACTTT
CASSQTRSGDSPLHF